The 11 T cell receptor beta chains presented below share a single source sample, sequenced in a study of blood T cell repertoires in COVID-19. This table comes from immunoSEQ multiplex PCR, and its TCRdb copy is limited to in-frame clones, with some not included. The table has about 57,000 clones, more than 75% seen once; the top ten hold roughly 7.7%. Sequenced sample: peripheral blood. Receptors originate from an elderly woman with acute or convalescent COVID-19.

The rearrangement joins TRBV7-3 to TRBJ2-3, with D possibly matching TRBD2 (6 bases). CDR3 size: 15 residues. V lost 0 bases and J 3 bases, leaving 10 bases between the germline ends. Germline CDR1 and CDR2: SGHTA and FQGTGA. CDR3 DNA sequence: TGTGCCAGCAGCTTAACGGGAGGTCCGACAGATACGCAGTATTTT. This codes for CASSLTGGPTDTQYF.

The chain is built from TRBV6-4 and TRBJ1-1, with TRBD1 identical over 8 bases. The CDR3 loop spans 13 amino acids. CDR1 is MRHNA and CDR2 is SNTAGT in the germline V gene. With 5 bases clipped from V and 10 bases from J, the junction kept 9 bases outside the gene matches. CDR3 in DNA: TGTGCCAGCAGTCAGGACCAACAGGGGGTAGCTTTCTTT. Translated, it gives CASSQDQQGVAFF.

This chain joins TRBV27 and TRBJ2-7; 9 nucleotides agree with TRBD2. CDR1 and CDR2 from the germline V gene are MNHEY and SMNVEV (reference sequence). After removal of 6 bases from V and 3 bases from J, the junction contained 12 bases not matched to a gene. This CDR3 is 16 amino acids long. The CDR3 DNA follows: TGTGCCAGCAGACGTAGCGGGGGCTTTCCAAACTACGAGCAGTACTTC. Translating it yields CASRRSGGFPNYEQYF.

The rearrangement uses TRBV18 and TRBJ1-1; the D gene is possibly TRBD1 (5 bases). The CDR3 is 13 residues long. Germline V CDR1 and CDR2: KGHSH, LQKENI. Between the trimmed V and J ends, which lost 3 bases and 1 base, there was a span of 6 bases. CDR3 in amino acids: CASSPTGNTEAFF. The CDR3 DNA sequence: TGTGCCAGCTCACCTACAGGGAACACTGAAGCTTTCTTT. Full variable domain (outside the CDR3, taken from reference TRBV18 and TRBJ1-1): NAGVMQNPRHLVRRRGQEARLRCSPMKGHSHVYWYRQLPEEGLKFMVYLQKENIIDESGMPKERFSAEFPKEGPSILRIQQVVRGDSAAYFCASSPTGNTEAFFGQGTRLTVV.

The CDR3 protein is CASSRQGGLPSNTEAFF. CDR3 sequence (DNA): TGTGCCAGCAGTAGACAGGGTGGCCTGCCCTCGAACACTGAAGCTTTCTTT. The rearrangement joins TRBV27 to TRBJ1-1; 7 bases are a match to TRBD1. With V trimmed by 5 bases and J by 1 base, 13 bases remained unmatched. This CDR3 has 17 residues. CDR1 MNHEY and CDR2 SMNVEV come from the germline V gene (reference sequence).

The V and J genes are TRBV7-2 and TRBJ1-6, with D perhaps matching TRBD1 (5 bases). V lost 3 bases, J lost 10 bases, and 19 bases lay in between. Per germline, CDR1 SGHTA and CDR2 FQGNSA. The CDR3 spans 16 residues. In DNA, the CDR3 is TGTGCCAGCAGCTTGAGGACAAGGGGATCGAACTCACCCCTCCACTTT. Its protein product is CASSLRTRGSNSPLHF.

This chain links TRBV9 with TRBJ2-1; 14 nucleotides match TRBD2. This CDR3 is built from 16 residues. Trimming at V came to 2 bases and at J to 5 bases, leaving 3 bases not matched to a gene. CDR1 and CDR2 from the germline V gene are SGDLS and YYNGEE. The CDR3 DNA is TGTGCCAGCAGCGTCGGGACTAGCGGGGGTAACAATGAGCAGTTCTTC. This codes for CASSVGTSGGNNEQFF. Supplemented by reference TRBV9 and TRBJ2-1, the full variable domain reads DSGVTQTPKHLITATGQRVTLRCSPRSGDLSVYWYQQSLDQGLQFLIQYYNGEERAKGNILERFSAQQFPDLHSELNLSSLELGDSALYFCASSVGTSGGNNEQFFGPGTRLTVL.

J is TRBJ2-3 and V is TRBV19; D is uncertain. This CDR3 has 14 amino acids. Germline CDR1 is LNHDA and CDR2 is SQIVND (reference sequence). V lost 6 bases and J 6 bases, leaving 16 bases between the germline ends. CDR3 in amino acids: CASSVGVGADTQYF. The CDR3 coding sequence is TGTGCCAGTAGCGTGGGCGTGGGCGCGGATACGCAGTATTTT. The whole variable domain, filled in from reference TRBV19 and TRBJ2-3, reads DGGITQSPKYLFRKEGQNVTLSCEQNLNHDAMYWYRQDPGQGLRLIYYSQIVNDFQKGDIAEGYSVSREKKESFPLTVTSAQKNPTAFYLCASSVGVGADTQYFGPGTRLTVL.

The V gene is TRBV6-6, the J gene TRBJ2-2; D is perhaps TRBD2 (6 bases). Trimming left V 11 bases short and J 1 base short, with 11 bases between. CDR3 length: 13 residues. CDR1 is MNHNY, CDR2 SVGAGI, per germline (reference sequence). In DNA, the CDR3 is TGTGCCTCCCGGGGAGGGAACACCGGGGAGCTGTTTTTT. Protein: CASRGGNTGELFF.

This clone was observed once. The CDR3 region is CASSEAQGSGANVLTF. In DNA form, the CDR3 reads TGTGCCAGCAGTGAAGCCCAGGGCTCTGGGGCCAACGTCCTGACTTTC. This chain links TRBV6-1 with TRBJ2-6, with D possibly TRBD1 on 5 matching bases. Germline CDR1 and CDR2: MNHNS and SASEGT. Trimming left V 0 bases short and J 0 bases short, with 6 bases between. This CDR3 has 16 amino acids.

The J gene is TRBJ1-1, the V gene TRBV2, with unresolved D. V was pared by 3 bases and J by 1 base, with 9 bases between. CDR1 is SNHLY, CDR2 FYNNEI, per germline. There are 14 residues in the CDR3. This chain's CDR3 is CASSEGRSNTEAFF. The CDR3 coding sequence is TGTGCCAGCAGTGAGGGCAGATCGAACACTGAAGCTTTCTTT.